These T cell receptor beta chains were read from a single sample in a study of cytomegalovirus exposure and HLA in healthy donors. The assay was immunoSEQ multiplex PCR, and TCRdb's table has in-frame clones only and misses some. The data contain about 98,000 clones, around nine tenths of them singletons. Sequenced: PBMCs. These receptors were obtained from a woman younger than 45 in good health and CMV-seronegative. The CDR3 runs from the conserved cysteine through the conserved F or W. Each record gives: CDR3 length, V gene, D gene, J gene, clone size, CDR3 DNA, CDR3 protein. D genes are given only for firm matches. The size of a clone is reported for some rows only, either as once, few or many, or as a class for expanded clones.

>14|TRBV5-6|-|TRBJ2-7|-
TGTGCCAGCAGCGCGGGACCCTCTCCCTACGAGCAGTACTTC
CASSAGPSPYEQYF
>15|TRBV6-5|TRBD1|TRBJ1-4|-
TGTGCCAGCAGTCCCAAGGACAGGGTCGGGGAAAAACTGTTTTTT
CASSPKDRVGEKLFF
>11|TRBV6-5|-|TRBJ2-7|-
TGTGCCAGCAGAGTACAGGGTGAGCAGTACTTC
CASRVQGEQYF
>16|TRBV7-6|TRBD2|TRBJ2-2|-
TGTGCCAGCAGCCCCCGGACTAGCGGGAGAACCGGGGAGCTGTTTTTT
CASSPRTSGRTGELFF
>18|TRBV27|TRBD1|TRBJ2-2|-
TGTGCCAGCAGTACAGGGGGGACGGCTCAAATTAACACCGGGGAGCTGTTTTTT
CASSTGGTAQINTGELFF
>14|TRBV6-5|TRBD1|TRBJ2-7|few
TGTGCCAGCAGTTCCCCAGGGACAGGGTTCGAGCAGTACTTC
CASSSPGTGFEQYF
>15|TRBV5-1|TRBD2|TRBJ2-2|once
TGCGCCAGCAGCCGAAGTAGCGGGGGGGCCGGGGAGCTGTTTTTT
CASSRSSGGAGELFF
>13|TRBV7-3|-|TRBJ2-3|-
TGTGCCAGCAGCCGACTAGGGCCAGATACGCAGTATTTT
CASSRLGPDTQYF
>13|TRBV28|-|TRBJ2-5|-
TGTGCCAGCAGTTTTTCCGTCCCAGAGACCCAGTACTTC
CASSFSVPETQYF
>16|TRBV6-5|-|TRBJ2-1|-
TGTGCCAGCAGTTACAAGGCGGCGGGGCTTTACAATGAGCAGTTCTTC
CASSYKAAGLYNEQFF
>18|TRBV7-2|-|TRBJ2-5|-
TGTGCCAGCAGCTTAGGTCTGGCAGTGAGTAGAGGCCAAGAGACCCAGTACTTC
CASSLGLAVSRGQETQYF
>15|TRBV7-8|-|TRBJ1-3|few
TGTGCCAGCAGCTCCAAAAGGGGCTCTGGAAACACCATATATTTT
CASSSKRGSGNTIYF
>14|TRBV27|TRBD1|TRBJ2-1|-
TGTGCCAGCAGTTATGGGACAGGGCGGAATGAGCAGTTCTTC
CASSYGTGRNEQFF
>15|TRBV9|-|TRBJ2-1|-
TGTGCCAGCAGCGTAGAGGGCCAGGGGAGAAATGAGCAGTTCTTC
CASSVEGQGRNEQFF
>15|TRBV10-2|-|TRBJ1-2|-
TGCGCCAGCAGTGAGTCGGGAGGAAGATCCTATGGCTACACCTTC
CASSESGGRSYGYTF
>15|TRBV15|TRBD1|TRBJ1-2|-
TGTGCCACCAGCAGAGCCGGGGGATTAGGGGGCGGCTACACCTTC
CATSRAGGLGGGYTF
>12|TRBV29-1|TRBD1|TRBJ2-7|-
TGCAGCTACGGGGACAGCCTTTACGAGCAGTACTTC
CSYGDSLYEQYF
>16|TRBV15|-|TRBJ2-7|-
TGTGCCACCAGCAGAGTTCTCAGTGGACTGAATAAGGAGCAGTACTTC
CATSRVLSGLNKEQYF
>14|TRBV4-1|TRBD1|TRBJ1-2|-
TGCGCCAGCAGCCCCGGACAGGTGGACTATGGCTACACCTTC
CASSPGQVDYGYTF
>15|TRBV5-1|TRBD1|TRBJ1-1|-
TGCGCCAGCAGCTTGGGGGACAGGTCAAACACTGAAGCTTTCTTT
CASSLGDRSNTEAFF
>14|TRBV10-3|TRBD1|TRBJ2-5|-
TGTGCCATCAGCCTGGACAGGGGACAAGAGACCCAGTACTTC
CAISLDRGQETQYF
>13|TRBV2|-|TRBJ1-5|-
TGTGCCAGCAGGGACAGTCCAAATCAGCCCCAGCATTTT
CASRDSPNQPQHF
>13|TRBV5-1|-|TRBJ1-3|-
TGCGCCAGCAGCTTGCACTCTGGAAACACCATATATTTT
CASSLHSGNTIYF
>16|TRBV14|TRBD2|TRBJ2-7|-
TGTGCCAGCAGTTCCAACGCCCGGGGGGGTAAAAACGAGCAGTACTTC
CASSSNARGGKNEQYF
>17|TRBV11-3|TRBD1|TRBJ2-2|-
TGTGCCAGCAGCCTCCGAGAGGACAGGTGGAACACCGGGGAGCTGTTTTTT
CASSLREDRWNTGELFF
>16|TRBV11-2|TRBD1|TRBJ2-5|-
TGTGCCAGCAGCTCCCCCGGGACAGGGATCGGGAAGACCCAGTACTTC
CASSSPGTGIGKTQYF
>15|TRBV19|-|TRBJ1-4|-
TGTGCCAGTAGCATCCGTACTGCAACTAATGAAAAACTGTTTTTT
CASSIRTATNEKLFF
>14|TRBV5-1|-|TRBJ1-6|-
TGCGCCAGCAGCTTTGGGAGAGCCCATTCACCCCTCCACTTT
CASSFGRAHSPLHF
>14|TRBV12-5|TRBD1|TRBJ2-1|-
TGTGCTAGTGGTTCCGGGACAGGGCTCGATGAGCAGTTCTTC
CASGSGTGLDEQFF
>14|TRBV25-1|TRBD2|TRBJ2-7|-
TGTGCCAGGCTGACTAGCGGGGACCTATACGAGCAGTACTTC
CARLTSGDLYEQYF
>14|TRBV9|TRBD1|TRBJ2-1|-
TGTGCCAGCAGCGCTGGGACAGAGTACAATGAGCAGTTCTTC
CASSAGTEYNEQFF
>13|TRBV29-1|-|TRBJ1-1|-
TGCAGCGTTCGTCCGGGAGGAAACACTGAAGCTTTCTTT
CSVRPGGNTEAFF
>11|TRBV6-1|-|TRBJ2-7|-
TGTGCCAGCAGACAGGTGTACGAGCAGTACTTC
CASRQVYEQYF
>16|TRBV5-1|-|TRBJ2-3|-
TGCGCCAGCAGCTTGGAGGTGGGACTCCTCCTAGATACGCAGTATTTT
CASSLEVGLLLDTQYF
>13|TRBV28|-|TRBJ2-7|-
TGTGCCAGCAGTTGGGGGGTGGGGTACGAGCAGTACTTC
CASSWGVGYEQYF
>13|TRBV7-2|-|TRBJ2-1|-
TGTGCCAGCAGCTTAGGGCTCTACAATGAGCAGTTCTTC
CASSLGLYNEQFF
>14|TRBV4-1|-|TRBJ2-5|-
TGCGCCAGCAGCCAAGTGGGTCTAGGGGGGACCCAGTACTTC
CASSQVGLGGTQYF
>15|TRBV7-2|-|TRBJ2-5|-
TGTGCCAGCAGCTTAACTGGGGACAACCAAGAGACCCAGTACTTC
CASSLTGDNQETQYF
>13|TRBV29-1|-|TRBJ1-2|-
TGCAGCGTGGCAAAGGGTAGGGGAAATGGCTACACCTTC
CSVAKGRGNGYTF